This T cell receptor (beta chain) was sequenced in a study of spatial heterogeneity in lung cancer. Study background: Among detected sequences, beta-chain ones consistently exceeded alpha-chain ones in number. Within raw reads, each unique TCR and UMI combination appeared on average more than ten times.

Regarding the study as a whole: Tracking of tumor mutation counts was seen in expanded intratumoral alpha and beta TCR counts.

This clonotype was counted at least ten times. The antigen is unknown. TCRdb reprocessed the 5' RACE reads via MiXCR and lists one record per CDR3 protein. The table records about 9,800 distinct CDR3 sequences, 8% to 9.5% of them present only once. Indicated time point: sample taken at primary tumor resection. Researchers sequenced whole RNA taken from tumor, nontumor lung or frozen PBMC without sorting. The clonotype comes from a female donor with early-stage non-small cell lung cancer. The specimen was lung tumor tissue, collected at surgery.

This CDR3 reads CASSLDPGGEQFF. CDR3 coding DNA: TGTGCCAGCAGTTTGGACCCAGGGGGTGAGCAGTTCTTC. The chain recombines TRBV12-3 or TRBV12-4 with TRBJ2-1; 7 nucleotides line up with TRBD1. The V segment lost 3 bases and the J segment 9 bases; nucleotides outside the gene matches: 5. The CDR3 has 13 amino acids.